The 18 T cell receptor beta chains in this list originate from one sample, sequenced in a study of early stage breast cancer tumors. Method: immunoSEQ multiplex PCR; TCRdb's copy keeps in-frame clones and lacks some. The sample has some 58,000 clones, about 80% seen once. The material sequenced was blood. These receptors all come from a person under 45 with breast cancer.

This chain connects TRBV4-2 to TRBJ1-4; perhaps TRBD1 as D (6 bases). Trimming pared 5 bases from V and 7 bases from J, leaving 14 bases between. CDR1 LGHNA and CDR2 YNFKEQ come from the germline V gene. The CDR3 is made up of 14 amino acids. As DNA, the CDR3 is TGTGCCAGCAGCTTGAGAGGGGGTCGTGAAAAACTGTTTTTT. It translates to CASSLRGGREKLFF.

The chain joins TRBV14 to TRBJ1-5; 7 bases line up with TRBD1. Trimming removed 4 bases from V and 7 bases from J; junction bases left unmatched: 4. Germline V lookup: CDR1 SGHDN, CDR2 FVKESK. This CDR3 contains 13 residues. CDR3 amino acids: CASSLYRGQPQHF. The CDR3 DNA is TGTGCCAGCAGCCTATACAGGGGACAGCCCCAGCATTTT.

V and J are TRBV11-2 and TRBJ2-5, with D perhaps matching TRBD1 or TRBD2 (6 bases each). Germline values: CDR1 SGHAT, CDR2 FQNNGV. V was clipped by 7 bases and J by 5 bases, with 17 bases between them. The CDR3 contains 14 residues. The CDR3 spells CASNPGRGGETQYF. The CDR3, as DNA: TGTGCCAGCAACCCTGGCAGGGGAGGCGAGACCCAGTACTTC.

This chain connects TRBV20-1 to TRBJ1-1; D is ambiguous. The CDR3 spans 10 residues. Germline CDR1 is DFQATT and CDR2 is SNEGSKA (reference sequence). The V end lost 7 bases, the J end lost 3 bases, and 6 bases lay between the germline ends. The CDR3 region has the DNA TGCAGTGTAACTCACACTGAAGCTTTCTTT. It codes for CSVTHTEAFF.

The CDR3 region is CASSPQGGMNTEAFF. DNA of the CDR3: TGTGCCAGTAGTCCCCAGGGGGGCATGAACACTGAAGCTTTCTTT. This chain links TRBV19 with TRBJ1-1; 7 bases align to TRBD1. Trimming at V came to 5 bases and at J to 0 bases, leaving 6 bases not matched to a gene. This CDR3 is 15 amino acids long. Germline assignment: CDR1 LNHDA and CDR2 SQIVND (reference sequence).

The rearrangement links TRBV10-1 to TRBJ2-7, with 11 bases aligning to TRBD2. Germline V gives CDR1 WNHNN, CDR2 SYGVQD (reference sequence). This CDR3 region has 16 residues. V trimming: 2 bases; J trimming: 5 bases; junction bases outside the gene matches: 8. The CDR3 spells CASSEDGASGRNEQYF. The CDR3 bases are TGCGCCAGCAGTGAGGACGGGGCTAGCGGGAGGAACGAGCAGTACTTC.

The chain couples TRBV6-4 to TRBJ2-4; possible D gene TRBD2, 7 bases. Between the trimmed V and J ends, which lost 6 bases and 7 bases, there was a span of 16 bases. The CDR3 consists of 14 residues. Germline V CDR1 and CDR2: MRHNA, SNTAGT. The CDR3 reads CASSQQGGGNIQYF. The CDR3 DNA follows: TGTGCCAGCAGCCAACAGGGAGGGGGGAACATTCAGTACTTC.

This chain links TRBV5-1 with TRBJ2-1; D could derive from TRBD1 or TRBD2 (5 bases each). The CDR3 has 15 residues. The V end was cut by 3 bases, the J end by 4 bases, with 14 bases between. Germline V CDR1 and CDR2: SGHRS, YFSETQ. CDR3: CASSSRGENYNEQFF. The CDR3 nucleotides read TGCGCCAGCAGCTCTCGGGGCGAAAATTACAATGAGCAGTTCTTC.

The chain couples TRBV6-5 to TRBJ1-5; D possibly corresponds to TRBD1 (6 bases). Germline lookup yields CDR1 MNHEY and CDR2 SVGAGI. The CDR3 covers 16 residues. Trimming left V 4 bases short and J 3 bases short, with 16 bases between. The CDR3 reads CASSSRGHRFNQPQHF. The CDR3 DNA follows: TGTGCCAGCAGTTCCCGGGGACACAGGTTCAATCAGCCCCAGCATTTT.

This clone was seen only a few times. This chain's CDR3 is CASIPHRETNYGYTF. The DNA of the CDR3 is TGTGCCAGTATTCCCCACAGGGAAACCAACTATGGCTACACCTTC. This rearrangement joins TRBV19 to TRBJ1-2; possible D gene TRBD1, 6 bases. Germline values: CDR1 LNHDA, CDR2 SQIVND (reference sequence). The CDR3 runs to 15 residues. V gave up 7 bases and J gave up 2 bases, with 17 bases separating them.

The genes are TRBV6-6 and TRBJ2-3, with D perhaps matching TRBD2 (6 bases). Germline CDR1 is MNHNY and CDR2 is SVGAGI (reference sequence). This CDR3 spans 15 amino acids. With 10 bases removed from V and 1 base from J, the gap between germline ends came to 18 bases. CDR3 DNA: TGTGCCACCAACCCCGGGAGCGAACGCACAGATACGCAGTATTTT. Encoded protein: CATNPGSERTDTQYF.

The chain uses TRBV27 and TRBJ2-7, with D perhaps matching TRBD1 (6 bases). The CDR3 is 13 residues long. Germline assignment: CDR1 MNHEY and CDR2 SMNVEV (reference sequence). Trimming removed 5 bases from V and 6 bases from J, with 14 bases in between. This CDR3 reads CASSTSDRGEQYF. CDR3 DNA: TGTGCCAGCAGTACCTCGGACAGAGGCGAGCAGTACTTC.

V and J are TRBV18 and TRBJ2-3, with no clear D. V shed 6 bases and J shed 1 base, with 8 bases lying between them. Germline CDR1 KGHSH, CDR2 LQKENI. The CDR3 consists of 13 residues. This CDR3 reads CASSLQGTDTQYF. The CDR3 bases are TGTGCCAGCTCGCTGCAGGGCACAGATACGCAGTATTTT.

The gene calls are TRBV21-1 and TRBJ1-4; the table's D call, TRBD1, has no DNA check behind it. TRBV21-1 is annotated as a pseudogene. This CDR3 is built from 14 residues. CDR3 coding DNA: TGTGCCAGCAAAGGAAGACAGGGAAATGAAAAACTGTTTTTT. Protein: CASKGRQGNEKLFF.

This clone occurred a few times. For the CDR3, the DNA is TGTGCCAGCAGTTCAACGACTAGCGGGAGAAATGAGCAGTTCTTC. This encodes CASSSTTSGRNEQFF. The chain has TRBV27 and TRBJ2-1; 12 positions match TRBD2. Per germline, CDR1 MNHEY and CDR2 SMNVEV (reference sequence). CDR3 length equals 15 residues. J gave up 7 bases and V 4 bases, and 5 bases lay outside the gene matches.

The rearrangement links TRBV5-1 to TRBJ2-5; D is perhaps TRBD2 (6 bases). V was shortened by 0 bases and J by 1 base, with 7 bases between the two germline ends. Germline CDR1 reads SGHRS; CDR2 reads YFSETQ. The CDR3 contains 14 residues. The CDR3 reads CASSLVGGQETQYF. The DNA for the CDR3 is TGCGCCAGCAGCTTGGTGGGGGGCCAAGAGACCCAGTACTTC.

The chain employs TRBV27 and TRBJ2-7; D is unresolved. CDR3 size: 14 residues. Germline-derived CDR1 and CDR2 are MNHEY and SMNVEV (reference sequence). V was clipped by 8 bases and J by 3 bases, with 17 bases between them. CDR3 sequence (DNA): TGTGCCAGCGCTCTGTTCGGACGGCACTACGAGCAGTACTTC. It specifies CASALFGRHYEQYF.

This sequence joins TRBV5-1 and TRBJ2-3; D is unclear. The CDR3 spans 14 residues. With 2 bases removed from V and 0 bases from J, the gap between germline ends came to 7 bases. Germline CDR1 SGHRS, CDR2 YFSETQ. The DNA of the CDR3 is TGCGCCAGCAGCTTTGGGCTTAGCACAGATACGCAGTATTTT. It translates to CASSFGLSTDTQYF.